The rows below give T cell receptor beta chains drawn from one sample of a study of blood T cell repertoires in COVID-19. The repertoire was sequenced with immunoSEQ multiplex PCR; TCRdb's copy has only in-frame clones and lacks some. Of a few hundred thousand clones listed, more than 70% are singletons. Sequences were obtained from PBMCs or T cells enriched from blood (not recorded which). The receptors were sampled from a woman aged 40-49 years with acute COVID-19. CDR3s include the opening cysteine and the closing phenylalanine or tryptophan. The order of the fields is J gene, clone size, D gene, V gene, CDR3 DNA, CDR3 protein. D genes are given only for firm matches. Only part of the rows carry a size: once, few, many, or a class if the clone is expanded.

TRBJ1-6 - - TRBV2 TGTGCCAGCAGTGTGACTGATGATAATTCACCCCTCCACTTT CASSVTDDNSPLHF
TRBJ2-5 - - TRBV29-1 TGCAGCGGGGAGAGGGCTGGGCAAGAGACCCAGTACTTC CSGERAGQETQYF
TRBJ1-2 once - TRBV6-5 TGTGCCAGCAGTTCTTTTGACAGTATCTATGGCTACACCTTC CASSSFDSIYGYTF
TRBJ1-2 - TRBD1 TRBV28 TGTGCCAGCAGTTCCCCTGACAGGGCGAAAGGCTACACCTTC CASSSPDRAKGYTF
TRBJ2-1 - - TRBV5-1 TGCGCCAGCAGCTTGCGACAGGCGAGCTCCTACAATGAGCAGTTCTTC CASSLRQASSYNEQFF
TRBJ1-3 - - TRBV7-2 TGTGCCAGCAGTTTTACTCGGGACTCTGGAAACACCATATATTTT CASSFTRDSGNTIYF
TRBJ2-3 - - TRBV6-5 TGTGCCAGCACTAGGCAAAAGGATACGCAGTATTTT CASTRQKDTQYF
TRBJ2-2 - - TRBV7-2 TGTGCCAGCAGCTTGACTAGGAACACCGGGGAGCTGTTTTTT CASSLTRNTGELFF
TRBJ2-2 - - TRBV28 TGTGCCAGCAGCACCCAGGGGTGGGGGACCGGGGAGCTGTTTTTT CASSTQGWGTGELFF
TRBJ1-2 - TRBD1 TRBV7-8 TGTGCCAGCAGCTTCTCACAGGGGGCAGGGGGCTACACCTTC CASSFSQGAGGYTF
TRBJ1-2 - TRBD1 TRBV6-5 TGTGCCAGCAGCACAGGGGACAGAGGCTACACCTTC CASSTGDRGYTF
TRBJ1-2 - - TRBV10-3 TGTGCCACCAGGGCAGATCATAACTATGGCTACACCTTC CATRADHNYGYTF
TRBJ1-3 - TRBD1 TRBV11-3 TGTGCCAGCAGCTGGGGACAGAGACCTGGAAACACCATATATTTT CASSWGQRPGNTIYF
TRBJ1-3 - - TRBV28 TGTGCCAGCAGTTCCATCGACAGCGGGCACACCATATATTTT CASSSIDSGHTIYF
TRBJ1-4 - - TRBV30 TGTGCCTGGAGTGTCGGAGCCATCAATGAAAAACTGTTTTTT CAWSVGAINEKLFF
TRBJ2-1 - TRBD2 TRBV5-1 TGCGCCAGCAGCTTGGAGGGACTAGCGGGAGTAGTTGAGCAGTTCTTC CASSLEGLAGVVEQFF
TRBJ2-7 - - TRBV28 TGTGCCAGCAGTTTATTTAGGGGGACGGGGTACGAGCAGTACTTC CASSLFRGTGYEQYF
TRBJ2-3 - - TRBV10-3 TGTGCCATCAGTTTGGGCACAGGTCTTGGGGATACGCAGTATTTT CAISLGTGLGDTQYF
TRBJ2-3 - TRBD1 TRBV19 TGTGCCGCAGGTCCCACAGGGGGTGGCGCAGATACGCAGTATTTT CAAGPTGGGADTQYF
TRBJ1-6 - TRBD1 TRBV10-2 TGCGCCAGCAGGGGACAGACAAATTCACCCCTCCACTTT CASRGQTNSPLHF
TRBJ2-7 - TRBD2 TRBV10-3 TGTGCCATCAGTGAGAATCCGGGAGGGCCCTACGAGCAGTACTTC CAISENPGGPYEQYF
TRBJ1-2 - - TRBV7-8 TGTGCCAGCAGCTTAGAACAGAATTTCTATGGCTACACCTTC CASSLEQNFYGYTF
TRBJ2-5 - TRBD1 TRBV6-2/TRBV6-3 TGTGCCAGCAGCCTACCAATAACAGGGGGAGAGACCCAGTACTTC CASSLPITGGETQYF
TRBJ1-2 - TRBD1 TRBV27 TGTGCCAGCAGACCAGGACAGGCAAACTATGGCTACACCTTC CASRPGQANYGYTF
TRBJ1-1 - - TRBV28 TGTGCCAGCAGCCTCCCTGAGGTCATGAACACTGAAGCTTTCTTT CASSLPEVMNTEAFF
TRBJ1-3 few - TRBV30 TGTGCCTGGAGTGTAGGACAGTCCTACTCTGGAAACACCATATATTTT CAWSVGQSYSGNTIYF
TRBJ1-2 - - TRBV5-1 TGCGCCAGCAGCGCGGGGGATATGGGAGGCTACACCTTC CASSAGDMGGYTF
TRBJ1-1 - - TRBV19 TGTGCCAGTATTGGGGGGACTCTGAACACTGAAGCTTTCTTT CASIGGTLNTEAFF
TRBJ2-1 - TRBD2 TRBV29-1 TGCAGCGTTGACCGAGCGGGAGAGGGAAATGAGCAGTTCTTC CSVDRAGEGNEQFF